These 9 T cell receptor beta chains originate from one sample sequenced in a study of shared clonotypes between healthy human individuals. Assay: immunoSEQ multiplex PCR; the TCRdb copy retains only in-frame clones and omits some. The table records 950,000 to 1,100,000 clones, 75% to 80% of them present only once. Sequencing used memory CD4+ T cells from PBMCs. As for subset: CD45RA-negative fraction. Receptor source: a man aged 18 to 29 in good health. Some clones in this sample may be carry-over from other donors' samples.

The V call is TRBV4-1, the J call TRBJ1-1, with 7 positions matching TRBD1. CDR3 length: 14 residues. Germline CDR1 and CDR2: MGHRA and YSYEKL. V dropped 2 bases and J dropped 7; count of bases not matched to a gene: 7. DNA for the CDR3: TGCGCCAGCAGCCAAAGGACCAGGGGGGTTGAAGCTTTCTTT. Translated, it gives CASSQRTRGVEAFF.

The chain is built from TRBV5-1 and TRBJ2-1; D might be TRBD2 (6 bases). The CDR3 contains 16 residues. Trimming took 0 bases from V and 0 from J, leaving 10 bases between them. CDR1 and CDR2 from the germline V gene are SGHRS and YFSETQ. CDR3 in amino acids: CASSLAGTRSYNEQFF. The CDR3 bases are TGCGCCAGCAGCTTGGCCGGGACTCGCTCCTACAATGAGCAGTTCTTC.

The chain recombines TRBV7-3 with TRBJ1-1; D may be TRBD1 (6 bases). Trimming took off 1 base at V and 4 bases at J, with 13 bases between the two ends. Per germline, CDR1 SGHTA and CDR2 FQGTGA. CDR3 length equals 15 residues. The CDR3: CASSLMGAGGTEAFF. The CDR3 DNA reads TGTGCCAGCAGCTTAATGGGGGCTGGAGGCACTGAAGCTTTCTTT.

CDR3 sequence reads: CASSVGGTPGTGELFF. As DNA, the CDR3 is TGTGCCAGCAGCGTGGGCGGGACCCCCGGGACCGGGGAGCTGTTTTTT. The V gene is TRBV9, the J gene TRBJ2-2; possibly TRBD2 for D (6 bases). V was pared by 2 bases and J by 5 bases, with 16 bases between. The CDR3 runs to 16 residues. The germline CDR1 and CDR2 sequences are SGDLS and YYNGEE.

This clone appeared once. V and J are TRBV7-9 and TRBJ2-5, with TRBD2 matching over 7 bases. Germline V gives CDR1 SEHNR, CDR2 FQNEAQ (reference sequence). The CDR3 loop spans 15 amino acids. V trimming: 1 base; J trimming: 5 bases; junction bases outside the gene matches: 7. The CDR3 sequence is CASSLVGGSGETQYF. DNA for the CDR3: TGTGCCAGCAGCTTAGTGGGCGGGAGTGGGGAGACCCAGTACTTC.

This clone has only a few counts. The V gene is TRBV28, the J gene TRBJ1-2; D is unresolved. The germline V gene has CDR1 MDHEN and CDR2 SYDVKM. The CDR3 is 12 amino acids. Trimming pared 5 bases from V and 4 bases from J, leaving 8 bases between. Here the CDR3 reads CASSPRSYGYTF. The CDR3 region has the DNA TGTGCCAGCAGTCCGCGATCCTATGGCTACACCTTC.

This clone was found once. This is likely an artifact of a read error, given a far larger clone one base away. The rearrangement links TRBV30 to TRBJ1-2; 8 nucleotides line up with TRBD1. CDR3 length: 12 amino acids. Germline CDR1 GTSNPN, CDR2 SVGIG (reference sequence). This CDR3 is CAADRVRRGYTF. For the CDR3, the DNA is TGTGCGGCGGACAGGGTTAGACGTGGCTACACCTTC.

The chain uses TRBV11-2 and TRBJ2-7; the D is unclear. This CDR3 comprises 16 residues. V was shortened by 3 bases and J by 5 bases, with 20 bases between the two germline ends. From germline, CDR1 is SGHAT and CDR2 FQNNGV. The CDR3 DNA reads TGTGCCAGCAGCTTCGGGTTCGTTGGACCAGGCGACGAGCAGTACTTC. This sequence encodes CASSFGFVGPGDEQYF.

A remark on this clone: This likely traces to a read error, being one base from a far larger clone. The V and J genes are TRBV30 and TRBJ2-7; D may be TRBD2 (6 bases). Germline lookup yields CDR1 GTSNPN and CDR2 SVGIG (reference sequence). The CDR3 consists of 13 residues. The V gene lost 0 bases and the J gene lost 6 bases, with 12 bases spanning the gap. The DNA for the CDR3 is TGTGCCTGGAGTGTACTGGGGGACTGCGAGCAGTACTTC. Translating gives CAWSVLGDCEQYF. Variable domain in full (rest from reference TRBV30 and TRBJ2-7): SQTIHQWPATLVQPVGSPLSLECTVEGTSNPNLYWYRQAAGRGLQLLFYSVGIGQISSEVPQNLSASRPQDRQFILSSKKLLLSDSGFYLCAWSVLGDCEQYFGPGTRLTVT.